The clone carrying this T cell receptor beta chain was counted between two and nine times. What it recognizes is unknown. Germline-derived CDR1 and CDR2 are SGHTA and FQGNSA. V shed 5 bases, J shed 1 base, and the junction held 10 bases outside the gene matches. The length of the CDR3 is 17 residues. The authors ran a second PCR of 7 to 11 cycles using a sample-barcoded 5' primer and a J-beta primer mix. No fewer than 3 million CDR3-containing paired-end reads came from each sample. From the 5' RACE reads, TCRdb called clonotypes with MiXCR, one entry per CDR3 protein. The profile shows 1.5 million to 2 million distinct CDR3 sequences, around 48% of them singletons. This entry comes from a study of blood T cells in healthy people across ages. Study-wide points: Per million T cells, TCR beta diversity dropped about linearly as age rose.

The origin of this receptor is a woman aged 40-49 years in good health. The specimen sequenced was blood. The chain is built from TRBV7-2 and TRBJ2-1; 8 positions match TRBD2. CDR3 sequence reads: CASSTGTGGLSYNEQFF. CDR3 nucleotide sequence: TGTGCCAGCAGCACCGGAACGGGGGGGCTATCCTACAATGAGCAGTTCTTC.